This TCR beta chain is from a study of T cell responses to AZD1222 COVID-19 vaccine. Generated by immunoSEQ multiplex PCR, the TCRdb table keeps only in-frame clones and is missing some. The table has some 130,000 clones, 70% to 90% seen once. Notes on the study in general: Unmutated variant regions are reportedly targeted by nearly half of spike-specific TCRs. Donors in the cohort were predominantly white British and more often female, and clonal diversity was possibly underestimated. Sampled repertoires all dated from after the peak T cell response.

About this clone itself: Its specificity is not known.

Here the sequenced sample was peripheral blood, taken on day 0 of AZD1222 vaccination. This clonotype was sampled from an adult in good health.

CDR3 nucleotides: TGTGCCACCAACCGGGGGGGGAACACTGAAGCTTTCTTT. It specifies CATNRGGNTEAFF. The chain employs TRBV28 and TRBJ1-1; D may be TRBD1 (5 bases). The CDR3 loop spans 13 amino acids. Germline lookup yields CDR1 MDHEN and CDR2 SYDVKM. Trimming took 10 bases from V and 1 from J, leaving 13 bases between them.